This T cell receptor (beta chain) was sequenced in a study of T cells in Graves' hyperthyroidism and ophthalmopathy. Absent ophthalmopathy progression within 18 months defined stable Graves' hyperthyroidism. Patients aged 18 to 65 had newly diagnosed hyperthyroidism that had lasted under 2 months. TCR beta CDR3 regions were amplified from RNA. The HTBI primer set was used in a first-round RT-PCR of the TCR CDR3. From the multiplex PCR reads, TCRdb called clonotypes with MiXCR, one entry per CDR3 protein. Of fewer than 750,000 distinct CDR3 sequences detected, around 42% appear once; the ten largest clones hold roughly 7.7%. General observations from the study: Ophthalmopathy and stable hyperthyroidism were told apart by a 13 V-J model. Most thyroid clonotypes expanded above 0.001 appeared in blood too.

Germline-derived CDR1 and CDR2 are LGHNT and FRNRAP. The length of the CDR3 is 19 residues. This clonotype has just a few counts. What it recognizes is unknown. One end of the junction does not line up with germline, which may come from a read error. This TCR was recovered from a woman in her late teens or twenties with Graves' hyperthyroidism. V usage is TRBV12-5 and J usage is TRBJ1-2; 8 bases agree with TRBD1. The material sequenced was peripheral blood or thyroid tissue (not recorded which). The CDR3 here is CASGGPGCDRGPTNHGYTF. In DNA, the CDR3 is TGTGCTAGTGGTGGCCCGGGGTGCGACAGGGGTCCTACTAACCATGGCTACACCTTC.